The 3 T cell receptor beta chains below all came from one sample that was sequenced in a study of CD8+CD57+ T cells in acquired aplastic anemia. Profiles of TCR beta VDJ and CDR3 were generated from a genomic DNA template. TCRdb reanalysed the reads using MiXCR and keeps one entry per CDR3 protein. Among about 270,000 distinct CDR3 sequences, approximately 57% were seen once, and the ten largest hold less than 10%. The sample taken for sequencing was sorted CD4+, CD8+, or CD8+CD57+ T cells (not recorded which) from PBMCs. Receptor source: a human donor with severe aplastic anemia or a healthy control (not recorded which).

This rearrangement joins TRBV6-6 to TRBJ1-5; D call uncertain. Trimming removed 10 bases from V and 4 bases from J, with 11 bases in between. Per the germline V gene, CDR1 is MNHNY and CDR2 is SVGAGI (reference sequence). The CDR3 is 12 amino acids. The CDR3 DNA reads TGTGCCATCCAGGACGGTAATCAGCCCCAGCATTTT. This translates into CAIQDGNQPQHF.

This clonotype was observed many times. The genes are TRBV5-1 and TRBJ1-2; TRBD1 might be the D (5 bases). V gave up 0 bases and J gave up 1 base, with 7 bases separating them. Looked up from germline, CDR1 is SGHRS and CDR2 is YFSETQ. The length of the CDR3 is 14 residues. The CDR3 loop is CASSLDRFNYGYTF. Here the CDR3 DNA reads TGCGCCAGCAGCTTGGACAGGTTTAACTATGGCTACACCTTC.

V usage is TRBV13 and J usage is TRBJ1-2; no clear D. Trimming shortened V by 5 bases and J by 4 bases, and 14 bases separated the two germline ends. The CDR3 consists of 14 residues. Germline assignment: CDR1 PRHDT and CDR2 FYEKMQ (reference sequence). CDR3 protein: CASSLAMSGYGYTF. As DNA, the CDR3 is TGTGCCAGCAGCCTTGCAATGTCGGGCTATGGCTACACCTTC. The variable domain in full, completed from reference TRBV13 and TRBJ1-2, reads AAGVIQSPRHLIKEKRETATLKCYPIPRHDTVYWYQQGPGQDPQFLISFYEKMQSDKGSIPDRFSAQQFSDYHSELNMSSLELGDSALYFCASSLAMSGYGYTFGSGTRLTVV.